This T cell receptor beta chain appears in the sequencing data of a study of cytomegalovirus exposure and HLA in healthy donors. PCR used 60 Vbeta primers and 13 Jbeta primers. Assay: immunoSEQ multiplex PCR; the TCRdb copy retains only in-frame clones and omits some. The table includes roughly 100,000 clones, around 82% detected once. Study results and caveats: Later on, an analysis tied 18,000 or so TCR beta sequences to HLA alleles at 0.05 false discovery rate.

Germline CDR1 SGHNT, CDR2 YYREEE (reference sequence). Trimming took 1 base from V and 5 from J; bases not matched to a gene: 5. This CDR3 has 16 residues. Turning to this clone: Its target is not known.

The TCR comes from a woman aged 40-49 years in good health and CMV-seronegative. The sample consisted of PBMCs. The genes are TRBV5-4 and TRBJ2-3; 12 nucleotides match TRBD2. This chain's CDR3 is CASSLPSGRARDTQYF. The CDR3 DNA reads as TGTGCCAGCAGCTTGCCTAGCGGGAGGGCCAGAGATACGCAGTATTTT.